Listed here are 27 T cell receptor beta chains from one sample, sequenced in a study of cytomegalovirus exposure and HLA in healthy donors. Vbeta (60) and Jbeta (13) primers were used in the PCR. Produced via immunoSEQ multiplex PCR; TCRdb's table is partial and in-frame only. This sample has roughly 38,000 clones, with 60% to 80% found just once. Sample: PBMCs. The receptors come from a woman aged 30 to 39 in good health and CMV-seropositive.

The chain combines TRBV2 with TRBJ2-7; 9 nucleotides agree with TRBD2. J was trimmed by 5 bases and V by 3 bases; bases with no gene match: 8. This CDR3 region has 15 residues. The germline V gene has CDR1 SNHLY and CDR2 FYNNEI. For the CDR3, the DNA is TGTGCCAGCAGTGATGAGGCTAGCGGGAACCACGAGCAGTACTTC. Translating gives CASSDEASGNHEQYF.

The rearrangement links TRBV4-1 to TRBJ2-1; no firm D call. The ends were cut back, 1 base at V and 0 bases at J, with 10 bases in the middle. The CDR3 is 16 amino acids. CDR1 is MGHRA and CDR2 is YSYEKL in the germline V gene. In DNA, the CDR3 is TGCGCCAGCAGCCAAGCGCCCGGTGGCTCCTACAATGAGCAGTTCTTC. Protein product: CASSQAPGGSYNEQFF.

The chain has TRBV7-9 and TRBJ1-3, with D perhaps TRBD1 (6 bases). Germline V lookup: CDR1 SEHNR, CDR2 FQNEAQ (reference sequence). Trimming removed 7 bases from V and 4 bases from J, with 17 bases in between. The CDR3 sequence is 15 residues long. CDR3 DNA sequence: TGTGCCAGCACCTCGGGGGAGGGGGAAGGAAACACCATATATTTT. It yields the protein CASTSGEGEGNTIYF.

The rearrangement links TRBV27 to TRBJ2-7; 9 positions agree with TRBD2. J was trimmed by 6 bases and V by 1 base; bases with no gene match: 4. CDR3 length: 14 amino acids. CDR1 and CDR2 (germline): MNHEY, SMNVEV (reference sequence). The chain's CDR3 is CASSLLAGAFEQYF. Written as DNA, the CDR3 is TGTGCCAGCAGTTTATTAGCGGGAGCCTTCGAGCAGTACTTC.

As to this clone: Other DNA sequences in the sample encode the same CDR3. V gene TRBV28 combines with J gene TRBJ2-5; TRBD1 agrees at 8 bases. Germline V gene data show CDR1 as MDHEN and CDR2 as SYDVKM. This CDR3 comprises 14 residues. V shed 5 bases, J shed 5 bases, and the junction held 7 bases outside the gene matches. The CDR3 loop reads CASSRGQGRETQYF. The CDR3 nucleotides are TGTGCCAGCAGTCGCGGACAGGGAAGGGAGACCCAGTACTTC.

This CDR3 reads CASTSGTANTGELFF. The CDR3 DNA is TGTGCCAGCACCTCCGGGACAGCGAACACCGGGGAGCTGTTTTTT. The V and J genes are TRBV2 and TRBJ2-2, with 7 bases aligning to TRBD1. The V gene's germline CDR1 is SNHLY and CDR2 FYNNEI. V shed 7 bases and J 0 bases; nucleotides not matched to a gene: 5. This CDR3 region has 15 residues.

The CDR3 reads CASRRTSGAGGEQFF. CDR3 DNA sequence: TGTGCCAGCAGGCGGACTAGCGGAGCGGGTGGTGAGCAGTTCTTC. V is TRBV28 and J is TRBJ2-1; 10 nucleotides match TRBD2. Germline V gives CDR1 MDHEN, CDR2 SYDVKM. CDR3 length: 15 amino acids. The trim removed 6 bases at V and 9 bases at J, leaving 11 bases unmatched.

This chain uses TRBV28 with TRBJ1-4, with D unclear. Germline-derived CDR1 and CDR2 are MDHEN and SYDVKM. V was cut by 4 bases and J by 5 bases, with 5 bases left in between. CDR3 length: 12 residues. CDR3 region: CASSSLNEKLFF. The CDR3 DNA reads TGTGCCAGCAGTTCCTTGAATGAAAAACTGTTTTTT.

The rearrangement joins TRBV4-1 to TRBJ2-5; D remains ambiguous. V lost 3 bases and J 2 bases, leaving 7 bases between the germline ends. The CDR3 is 13 residues long. Per the germline V gene, CDR1 is MGHRA and CDR2 is YSYEKL. Written as DNA, the CDR3 is TGCGCCAGCAGCCACCCACAACAAGAGACCCAGTACTTC. It codes for CASSHPQQETQYF.

V and J are TRBV6-1 and TRBJ1-6; the D is unclear. Germline-derived CDR1 and CDR2 are MNHNS and SASEGT. CDR3 length: 14 residues. V was cut by 7 bases and J by 0 bases, with 7 bases left in between. The CDR3 protein is CASTPSSYNSPLHF. As DNA, the CDR3 is TGTGCCAGCACTCCCAGCTCCTATAATTCACCCCTCCACTTT.

The chain is built from TRBV9 and TRBJ2-1; TRBD2 matches 9 bases. The CDR3 length is 15 residues. Losses at the gene ends were 2 bases for V and 5 bases for J; bases not matched to a gene: 5. Germline-derived CDR1 and CDR2 are SGDLS and YYNGEE. This CDR3 reads CASSVAGTSNNEQFF. The CDR3 DNA reads as TGTGCCAGCAGCGTCGCGGGGACTAGCAACAATGAGCAGTTCTTC. Full variable domain (rest looked up from reference TRBV9 and TRBJ2-1): DSGVTQTPKHLITATGQRVTLRCSPRSGDLSVYWYQQSLDQGLQFLIQYYNGEERAKGNILERFSAQQFPDLHSELNLSSLELGDSALYFCASSVAGTSNNEQFFGPGTRLTVL.

The J gene is TRBJ2-7, the V gene TRBV2, with a weak D call TRBD1 (5 bases). The CDR3 extends over 13 amino acids. Trimming removed 5 bases at V and 0 bases at J, with 8 bases between. CDR1 and CDR2 from the germline V gene are SNHLY and FYNNEI. CDR3 amino acids: CASSMQGSYEQYF. In DNA, the CDR3 is TGTGCCAGCAGTATGCAGGGCTCCTACGAGCAGTACTTC.

The V and J genes are TRBV5-8 and TRBJ1-1; TRBD1 agrees at 7 bases. The CDR3 covers 14 residues. The V segment lost 4 bases and the J segment 6 bases; nucleotides outside the gene matches: 9. Germline V gene sequence: CDR1 SGHTS, CDR2 YDEGEE. Written as DNA, the CDR3 is TGTGCCAGCAGCCCAGAAAACAGGGGCGCTGAAGCTTTCTTT. It specifies CASSPENRGAEAFF.

The chain recombines TRBV19 with TRBJ2-3; D gene uncertain. CDR3 length: 13 residues. Germline lookup yields CDR1 LNHDA and CDR2 SQIVND (reference sequence). With 5 bases removed from V and 2 bases from J, the gap between germline ends came to 8 bases. This CDR3 is CASSQSYTDTQYF. The DNA for the CDR3 is TGTGCCAGTAGTCAGTCGTACACAGATACGCAGTATTTT. The entire variable domain, with the rest obtained from reference TRBV19 and TRBJ2-3, is as follows: DGGITQSPKYLFRKEGQNVTLSCEQNLNHDAMYWYRQDPGQGLRLIYYSQIVNDFQKGDIAEGYSVSREKKESFPLTVTSAQKNPTAFYLCASSQSYTDTQYFGPGTRLTVL.

Turning to this clone: Other DNA sequences in the same sample also yield this CDR3. V gene TRBV5-4 combines with J gene TRBJ2-5; 12 bases agree with TRBD1. The CDR3 spans 14 residues. Germline CDR1 SGHNT, CDR2 YYREEE (reference sequence). The junction had 3 bases not matched to a gene; V was cut back by 4 bases and J by 5 bases. Here the CDR3 DNA reads TGTGCCAGCAGCGGGACAGGGGGCGAGGAGACCCAGTACTTC. Its translation is CASSGTGGEETQYF.

The rearrangement uses TRBV7-2 and TRBJ1-1; possible D gene TRBD1, 5 bases. V lost 5 bases, J lost 1 base, and 11 bases lay in between. CDR1 is SGHTA and CDR2 is FQGNSA in the germline V gene. The CDR3 loop spans 14 amino acids. This CDR3 is CASSDRGTNTEAFF. The CDR3 DNA reads as TGTGCCAGCAGCGATAGGGGAACGAACACTGAAGCTTTCTTT.

The gene calls are TRBV5-1 and TRBJ1-2; a weak D match, TRBD1 (5 bases). V gave up 8 bases and J gave up 2 bases, with 16 bases separating them. The CDR3 is 14 residues long. The germline V gene has CDR1 SGHRS and CDR2 YFSETQ. The CDR3 region has the DNA TGCGCCAGTAATCCAGGGTTCGCAAACTATGGCTACACCTTC. Translated: CASNPGFANYGYTF.

The V gene is TRBV5-1, the J gene TRBJ2-7, with a possible D match to TRBD1 (6 bases). Germline V lookup: CDR1 SGHRS, CDR2 YFSETQ. V dropped 1 base and J dropped 6 bases, with 14 bases sitting between them. The CDR3 is made up of 14 amino acids. The CDR3 is CASSLTPAGVEQYF. In nucleotides, the CDR3 is TGCGCCAGCAGCTTGACACCGGCAGGGGTCGAGCAGTACTTC. Together with reference TRBV5-1 and TRBJ2-7, the CDR3 gives the full variable domain: KAGVTQTPRYLIKTRGQQVTLSCSPISGHRSVSWYQQTPGQGLQFLFEYFSETQRNKGNFPGRFSGRQFSNSRSEMNVSTLELGDSALYLCASSLTPAGVEQYFGPGTRLTVT.

V is TRBV6-1 and J is TRBJ1-1; D unclear. Between the trimmed V and J ends, which lost 3 bases and 2 bases, there was a span of 16 bases. Germline V gives CDR1 MNHNS, CDR2 SASEGT. The CDR3 has 16 amino acids. The CDR3 loop reads CASSDQYGLPNTEAFF. CDR3 coding DNA: TGTGCCAGCAGTGATCAGTATGGACTGCCCAACACTGAAGCTTTCTTT.

The chain uses TRBV28 and TRBJ2-2; 7 positions match TRBD2. The CDR3 runs to 17 residues. The V gene end was trimmed by 3 bases and the J gene end by 2 bases; junction bases not matched to a gene: 9. Germline CDR1 MDHEN, CDR2 SYDVKM. CDR3 in DNA: TGTGCCAGCAGTTTCTTTCGGAGCGGGAAAAACACCGGGGAGCTGTTTTTT. This sequence encodes CASSFFRSGKNTGELFF. The whole variable domain, remainder taken from reference TRBV28 and TRBJ2-2, is DVKVTQSSRYLVKRTGEKVFLECVQDMDHENMFWYRQDPGLGLRLIYFSYDVKMKEKGDIPEGYSVSREKKERFSLILESASTNQTSMYLCASSFFRSGKNTGELFFGEGSRLTVL.

Remarks on this clone: Germline is not matched at one junction end, which may reflect a read error. The chain carries TRBV5-1 and TRBJ2-3; 8 positions agree with TRBD2. CDR1 and CDR2 (germline): SGHRS, YFSETQ. The CDR3 consists of 15 residues. CDR3 DNA sequence: TGCCCCAGCAGCTTGTTGGTCGGGGGGGCCCACACGCAGTATTTT. It codes for CPSSLLVGGAHTQYF.

This clone has only a few counts. This chain links TRBV5-4 with TRBJ2-5; D unclear. Germline CDR1 is SGHNT and CDR2 is YYREEE (reference sequence). The CDR3 runs to 15 residues. With 4 bases removed from V and 5 bases from J, the gap between germline ends came to 18 bases. CDR3 DNA: TGTGCCAGCAGCGCCTCCCCGGATCCGAGGGAGACCCAGTACTTC. This encodes CASSASPDPRETQYF.

This clone was observed once. J is TRBJ2-1 and V is TRBV11-2, with D unresolved. Germline V gene sequence: CDR1 SGHAT, CDR2 FQNNGV. V shed 4 bases and J shed 9 bases, with 10 bases lying between them. The CDR3 consists of 12 residues. The CDR3 nucleotides read TGTGCCAGCAGCTCCCGCCCGGGTGAGCAGTTCTTC. Residues: CASSSRPGEQFF.

This clone was detected a few times. The chain employs TRBV2 and TRBJ1-1, with D unclear. The germline CDR1 and CDR2 sequences are SNHLY and FYNNEI. The CDR3 contains 13 residues. Trimming cost V 7 bases and J 5 bases, with 14 bases left between them. The CDR3 DNA sequence: TGTGCCAGCAAGATCGGAGGGCGGACTGAAGCTTTCTTT. Its translation is CASKIGGRTEAFF.

This sequence joins TRBV11-1 and TRBJ2-1; a weak D match, TRBD2 (6 bases). Between the trimmed V and J ends, which lost 2 bases and 6 bases, there was a span of 8 bases. The CDR3 loop spans 13 amino acids. CDR1 SGHAT and CDR2 FQDESV come from the germline V gene (reference sequence). The CDR3 reads CASSLWRGNEQFF. In DNA, the CDR3 is TGTGCCAGCAGCTTATGGAGGGGCAATGAGCAGTTCTTC. Variable domain in full (rest from reference TRBV11-1 and TRBJ2-1): EAEVAQSPRYKITEKSQAVAFWCDPISGHATLYWYRQILGQGPELLVQFQDESVVDDSQLPKDRFSAERLKGVDSTLKIQPAELGDSAMYLCASSLWRGNEQFFGPGTRLTVL.

This clone was counted only a few times. The chain carries TRBV11-2 and TRBJ2-7; tentative D call: TRBD2 (6 bases). Trimming removed 5 bases from V and 2 bases from J, with 28 bases in between. Germline lookup yields CDR1 SGHAT and CDR2 FQNNGV. The CDR3 sequence is 19 residues long. The CDR3, as DNA: TGTGCCAGCAGCCCCCTCAACCGAGGTCGGGGAGGCCGAACCTACGAGCAGTACTTC. Translating gives CASSPLNRGRGGRTYEQYF.

The chain carries TRBV4-1 and TRBJ2-2; 7 bases match TRBD1. This CDR3 has 18 amino acids. CDR1 MGHRA and CDR2 YSYEKL come from the germline V gene. Losses at the gene ends were 0 bases for V and 0 bases for J; bases not matched to a gene: 7. The CDR3 is CASSQEGPGTANTGELFF. The CDR3 coding sequence is TGCGCCAGCAGCCAAGAGGGTCCAGGGACAGCGAACACCGGGGAGCTGTTTTTT.